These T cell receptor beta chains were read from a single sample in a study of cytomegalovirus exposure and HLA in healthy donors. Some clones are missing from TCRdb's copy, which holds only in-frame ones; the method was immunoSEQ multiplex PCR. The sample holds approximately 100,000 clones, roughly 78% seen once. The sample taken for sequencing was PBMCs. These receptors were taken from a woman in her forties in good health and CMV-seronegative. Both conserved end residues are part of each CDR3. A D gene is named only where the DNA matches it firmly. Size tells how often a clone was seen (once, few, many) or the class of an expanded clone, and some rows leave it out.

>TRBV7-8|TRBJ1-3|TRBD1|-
TGTGCCAGCACGCTGACAGGGGGAAACACCATATATTTT
CASTLTGGNTIYF
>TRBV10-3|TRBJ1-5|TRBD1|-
TGTGCCACTGGGACAGGGAGTCAGCCCCAGCATTTT
CATGTGSQPQHF
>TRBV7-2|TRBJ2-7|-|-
TGTGCCAGCAGCTTACGGACTTTCAACTACGAGCAGTACTTC
CASSLRTFNYEQYF
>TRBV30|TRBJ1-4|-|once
TGTGCCTGGAGTGTGGGGAGCCATTCAACTAATGAAAAACTGTTTTTT
CAWSVGSHSTNEKLFF
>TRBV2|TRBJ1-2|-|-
TGTGCCAGCAGTCCAGGAAACTATGGCTACACCTTC
CASSPGNYGYTF
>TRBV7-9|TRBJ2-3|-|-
TGTGCCAGCAGCTTAGTTCAGGATCTCCAGTATTTT
CASSLVQDLQYF
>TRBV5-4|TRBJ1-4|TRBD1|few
TGTGCCAGCAGCCCCACAGGGGGTAATGAAAAACTGTTTTTT
CASSPTGGNEKLFF
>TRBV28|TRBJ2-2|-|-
TGTGCCAGCAGTTACCCGGGAACCGGGGAGCTGTTTTTT
CASSYPGTGELFF
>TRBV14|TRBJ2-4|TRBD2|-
TGTGCCAGCAGCCCCGGGGGGGTATCCAAAAACATTCAGTACTTC
CASSPGGVSKNIQYF
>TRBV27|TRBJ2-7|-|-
TGTGCCAGCAGTCCGCAGGAGGCCGACGAGCAGTACTTC
CASSPQEADEQYF
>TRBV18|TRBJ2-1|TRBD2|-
TGTGCCAGCTCACCACCGGGACTAGCGGGAGCATCAGGGGCCCATGAGCAGTTCTTC
CASSPPGLAGASGAHEQFF
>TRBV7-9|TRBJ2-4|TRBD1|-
TGTGCCAGCAGCCCTGGACAGGCGAGCTCAAACATTCAGTACTTC
CASSPGQASSNIQYF
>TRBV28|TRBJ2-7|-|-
TGTGCCAGCAGTTTTGGAGACGAGCAGTACTTC
CASSFGDEQYF
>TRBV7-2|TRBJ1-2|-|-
TGTGCCAGCAGCTTAGTTGGGGCGGCTAACTATGGCTACACCTTC
CASSLVGAANYGYTF
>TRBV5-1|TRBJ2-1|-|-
TGCGCCAGCCACACAGGAAACTCCTACAATGAGCAGTTCTTC
CASHTGNSYNEQFF
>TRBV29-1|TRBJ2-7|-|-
TGCAGCGTTGAAGATAGACTCTACGAGCAGTACTTC
CSVEDRLYEQYF
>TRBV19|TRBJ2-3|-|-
TGTGCCAGTACCCCAGAAGGGGGAAGCACAGATACGCAGTATTTT
CASTPEGGSTDTQYF
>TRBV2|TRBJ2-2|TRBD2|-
TGTGCCAGCAGTCCGGGACTAGCGGGAGGGAACACCGGGGAGCTGTTTTTT
CASSPGLAGGNTGELFF
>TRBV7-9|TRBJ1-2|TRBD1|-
TGTTCCAGCAGCGCCCGACAGGGTGGGGACGTCCGTGGCTACACCTTC
CSSSARQGGDVRGYTF
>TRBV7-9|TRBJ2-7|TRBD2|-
TGTGCCAGCAGCTTGGGCGGGAGGAACGAGCAGTACTTC
CASSLGGRNEQYF
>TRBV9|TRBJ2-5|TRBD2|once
TGTGCCAGCACGTTTGCGGGACTAGCGGTGGGGGAGCAGTACTTC
CASTFAGLAVGEQYF
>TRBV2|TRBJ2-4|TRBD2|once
TGTGCCAGCAGTGAGGGTAGAAGCGGGAGGGCCAGGAACATTCAGTACTTC
CASSEGRSGRARNIQYF
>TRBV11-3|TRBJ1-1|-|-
TGTGCCAGCAGCTTCCACACAGCTTCGGAAGCTTTCTTT
CASSFHTASEAFF
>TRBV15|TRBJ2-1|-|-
TGTGCCACCAGCAGGGGGGGACAGTACTACAATGAGCAGTTCTTC
CATSRGGQYYNEQFF
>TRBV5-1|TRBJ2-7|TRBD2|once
TGCGCCAGCAGCGCGAACGTAGCGGGAGGTTCGGCCGAGCAGTACTTC
CASSANVAGGSAEQYF
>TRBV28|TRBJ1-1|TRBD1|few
TGTGCCAGCAGCACAGGGGGCCACACTGAAGCTTTCTTT
CASSTGGHTEAFF
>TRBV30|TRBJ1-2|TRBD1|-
TGTGCCGGGTCTCCCGGGACAGGCGACGGCTACACCTTC
CAGSPGTGDGYTF
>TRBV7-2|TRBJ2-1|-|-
TGTGCCAGCAGCTTAGGCCTAGCTTCCTACAATGAGCAGTTCTTC
CASSLGLASYNEQFF
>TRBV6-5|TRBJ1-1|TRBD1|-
TGTGCCAGCAGTTACCGATCACAGGGGAGTGAAGCTTTCTTT
CASSYRSQGSEAFF
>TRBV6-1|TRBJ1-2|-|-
TGTGCCAGCAGTGAAGGTGGCGGTGAACCTGATGGCTACACCTTC
CASSEGGGEPDGYTF
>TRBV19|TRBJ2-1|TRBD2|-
TGTGCCAGTAGGACTAGCGGGGGTACCTACAATGAGCAGTTCTTC
CASRTSGGTYNEQFF
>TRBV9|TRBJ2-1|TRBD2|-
TGTGCCAGCAGCCAGGGACTAGCGGGCTTCAATGAGCAGTTCTTC
CASSQGLAGFNEQFF
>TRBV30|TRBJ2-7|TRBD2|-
TGTGCCTGGAGTACCCTAGCGGGAGTCCGCTACGAGCAGTACTTC
CAWSTLAGVRYEQYF
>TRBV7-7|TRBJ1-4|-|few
TGTGCCAGCAGCTTACGGCTGGTCTGGGGGGGGTTCGGAAAACTGTTTTTT
CASSLRLVWGGFGKLFF
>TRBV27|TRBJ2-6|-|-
TGTGCCAGCACCCCGCAGGGAACTGGGGCCAACGTCCTGACTTTC
CASTPQGTGANVLTF
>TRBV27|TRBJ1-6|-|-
TGTGCCAGCAGTTTCGGGGGGACCTATAATTCACCCCTCCACTTT
CASSFGGTYNSPLHF
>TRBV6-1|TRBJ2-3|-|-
TGTGCCAGCAGTGTTATCACAGATACGCAGTATTTT
CASSVITDTQYF
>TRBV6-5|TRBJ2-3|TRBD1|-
TGTGCCAGCAGTTACGGCCGGGACAGGGGCACAGATACGCAGTATTTT
CASSYGRDRGTDTQYF
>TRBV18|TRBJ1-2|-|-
TGTGCCAGCTCACCAGACAGGCCCTCTCGGGGCTACACCTTC
CASSPDRPSRGYTF
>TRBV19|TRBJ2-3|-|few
TGTGCCAGTACCCTTCGTGGGCAGGGGCCAGATACGCAGTATTTT
CASTLRGQGPDTQYF
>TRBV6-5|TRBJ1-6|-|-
TGTGCCAGCATGAGACACCCAATGGTCAATTCACCCCTCCACTTT
CASMRHPMVNSPLHF
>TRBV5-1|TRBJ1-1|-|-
TGCGCCAGCAGCCTCCGACAGGAGGACGAAGCTTTCTTT
CASSLRQEDEAFF
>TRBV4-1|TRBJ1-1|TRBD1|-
TGCGCCAGCAGCCAAGATCTGGGGACAGGTATAGACACTGAAGCTTTCTTT
CASSQDLGTGIDTEAFF
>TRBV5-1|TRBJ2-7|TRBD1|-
TGCGCCAGCAGTCATACAGGGGCCGGATCTTACGAGCAGTACTTC
CASSHTGAGSYEQYF
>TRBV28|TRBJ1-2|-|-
TGTGCCAGCAGTTTATTTGGAGCAGCCGGGAACTATGGCTACACCTTC
CASSLFGAAGNYGYTF
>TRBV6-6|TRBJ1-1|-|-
TGTGCCAGCAGTCCCCTTGAGGGTGTGAACACTGAAGCTTTCTTT
CASSPLEGVNTEAFF
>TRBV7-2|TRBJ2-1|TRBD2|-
TGTGCCAGCAGGGTCGGGGGGGGGCCCCACAATGAGCAGTTCTTC
CASRVGGGPHNEQFF
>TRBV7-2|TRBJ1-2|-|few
TGTGCCAGCAGCTTAGAGAGACAAGCCTATGGCTACACCTTC
CASSLERQAYGYTF
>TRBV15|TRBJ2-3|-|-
TGTGCCACCAGCAGAGACCGCGTCACAGATACGCAGTATTTT
CATSRDRVTDTQYF
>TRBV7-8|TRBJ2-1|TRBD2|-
TGTGCCAGCAGGTTAGATAGCGGGAAGAAGGGGAATGAGCAGTTCTTC
CASRLDSGKKGNEQFF
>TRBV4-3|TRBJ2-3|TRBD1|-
TGCGCCAGCAGCCAGGGGGCTCAGGGGGCTGCTAGCACAGATACGCAGTATTTT
CASSQGAQGAASTDTQYF
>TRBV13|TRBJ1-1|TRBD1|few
TGTGCCAGCAGCTTAAGGCAGGGGGCCATGAACACTGAAGCTTTCTTT
CASSLRQGAMNTEAFF
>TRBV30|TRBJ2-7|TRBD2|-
TGTGCCCGATCTAGCGGGGGGGCGCGGGAGCAGTACTTC
CARSSGGAREQYF
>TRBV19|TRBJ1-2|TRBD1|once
TGTGCCGGACAGAGGACAGGGGGCTATGGCTACACCTTC
CAGQRTGGYGYTF
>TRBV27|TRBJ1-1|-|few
TGTGCCAGCAGAATGAGAGTGGGGGCGAGGACTGAAGCTTTCTTT
CASRMRVGARTEAFF
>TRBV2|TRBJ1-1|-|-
TGTGCCAGCAGTCTTAGACAGGTAACTGAAGCTTTCTTT
CASSLRQVTEAFF
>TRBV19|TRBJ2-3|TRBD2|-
TGTGCCAGTAGTAATCCGAGGGGGACTAGCGGGGGGGGATACACAGATACGCAGTATTTT
CASSNPRGTSGGGYTDTQYF
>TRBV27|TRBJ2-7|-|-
TGTGCCAGCAGACCCCAGGGCAGCTCCTACGAGCAGTACTTC
CASRPQGSSYEQYF
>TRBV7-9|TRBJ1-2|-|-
TGTGCCAGCAGCCCCACCGACAGCCTCCTCTATGGCTACACCTTC
CASSPTDSLLYGYTF
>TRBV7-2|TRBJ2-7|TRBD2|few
TGTGCCAGCAGCTCCGGGGGGCGGGAGCGGGAGCAGCAGTACTTC
CASSSGGREREQQYF